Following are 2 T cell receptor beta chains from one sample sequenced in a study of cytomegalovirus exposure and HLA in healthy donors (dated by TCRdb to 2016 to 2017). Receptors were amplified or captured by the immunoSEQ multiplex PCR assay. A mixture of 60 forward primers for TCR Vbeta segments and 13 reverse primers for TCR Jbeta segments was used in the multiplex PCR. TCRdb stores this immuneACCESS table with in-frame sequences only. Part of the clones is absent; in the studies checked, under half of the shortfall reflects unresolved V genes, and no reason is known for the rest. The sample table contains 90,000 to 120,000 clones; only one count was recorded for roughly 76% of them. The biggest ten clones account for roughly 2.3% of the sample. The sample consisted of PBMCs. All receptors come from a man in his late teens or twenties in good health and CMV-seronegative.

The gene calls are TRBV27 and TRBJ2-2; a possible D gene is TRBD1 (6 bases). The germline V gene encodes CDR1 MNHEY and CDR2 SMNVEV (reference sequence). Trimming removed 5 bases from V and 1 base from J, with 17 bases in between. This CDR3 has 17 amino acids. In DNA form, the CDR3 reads TGTGCCAGCAGTGCCATCAGGGGTGGTGGGAACACCGGGGAGCTGTTTTTT. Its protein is CASSAIRGGGNTGELFF.

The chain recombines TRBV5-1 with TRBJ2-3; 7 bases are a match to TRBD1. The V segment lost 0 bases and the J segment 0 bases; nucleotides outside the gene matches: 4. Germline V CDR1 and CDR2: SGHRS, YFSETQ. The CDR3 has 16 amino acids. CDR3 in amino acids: CASSLGQGSSTDTQYF. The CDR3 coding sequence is TGCGCCAGCAGCTTGGGACAGGGCTCTAGCACAGATACGCAGTATTTT.